The 20 T cell receptor beta chains below all came from one sample that was sequenced in a study of T cell repertoires in cytomegalovirus infection. Which antigens these TCRs recognize remains unknown. Using its own MiXCR run on the reads, TCRdb lists one record per CDR3 protein. In the table there are 400,000 to 600,000 distinct CDR3 sequences, roughly 43% of which are singletons. The sequences come from cultured PBMCs, collected from culture after CMV antigen stimulation. The receptor set was obtained from a human donor in good health (CMV status not recorded). Some clones in this sample may be carry-over from other donors' samples.

This clonotype was picked up a small number of times. The chain recombines TRBV7-2 with TRBJ2-1; D gene ambiguous. The germline V gene has CDR1 SGHTA and CDR2 FQGNSA. The CDR3 spans 14 residues. V was cut by 1 base and J by 7 bases, with 11 bases left in between. The CDR3 region has the DNA TGTGCCAGCAGCTTAGGACCGAGGTGGAATGAGCAGTTCTTC. Translation gives CASSLGPRWNEQFF.

This chain connects TRBV7-3 to TRBJ1-4, with no clear D. V lost 5 bases and J lost 0, with 13 bases in between. This CDR3 region has 16 residues. Germline values: CDR1 SGHTA, CDR2 FQGTGA. The CDR3 is CASSPTPRSTNEKLFF. In nucleotides, the CDR3 is TGTGCCAGCAGCCCGACCCCCCGATCAACTAATGAAAAACTGTTTTTT.

The chain is built from TRBV5-8 and TRBJ1-6; weak D call: TRBD1 (6 bases). CDR1 SGHTS and CDR2 YDEGEE come from the germline V gene. V was cut by 0 bases and J by 8 bases, with 9 bases left in between. CDR3 size: 14 residues. The CDR3 nucleotides are TGTGCCAGCAGCTTGGGACAGGCAGATTCACCCCTCCACTTT. Translated, it gives CASSLGQADSPLHF.

This clonotype was found a few times. The rearrangement uses TRBV4-2 and TRBJ1-2, with D perhaps matching TRBD1 (6 bases). V lost 4 bases, J lost 2 bases, and 20 bases lay in between. Germline loops: CDR1 LGHNA, CDR2 YNFKEQ. The CDR3 runs 17 residues. Written as DNA, the CDR3 is TGTGCCAGCAGCCCCCGGGACACCCGTCGACCGAACTATGGCTACACCTTC. This sequence encodes CASSPRDTRRPNYGYTF.

On this clonotype: The junction departs from the called germline gene at one end, perhaps through a read error. This chain uses TRBV11-2 with TRBJ2-1; 11 bases agree with TRBD2. Germline CDR1 SGHAT, CDR2 FQNNGV. CDR3 length: 14 residues. The DNA for the CDR3 is TGTACCAGCAGCTTTAGCGGGAGGGCCGAGGAGCAGTTCTTC. Protein sequence: CTSSFSGRAEEQFF.

This clonotype was counted at least ten times. The V gene is TRBV7-2, the J gene TRBJ2-7; D gene unclear. The germline V and J ends were trimmed by 2 bases and 3 bases, with 11 bases remaining between them. The germline V gene has CDR1 SGHTA and CDR2 FQGNSA. This CDR3 has 14 residues. This CDR3 reads CASSLLGWDYEQYF. The CDR3 coding sequence is TGTGCCAGCAGCTTACTAGGCTGGGACTACGAGCAGTACTTC. Full variable domain (rest looked up from reference TRBV7-2 and TRBJ2-7): GAGVSQSPSNKVTEKGKDVELRCDPISGHTALYWYRQSLGQGLEFLIYFQGNSAPDKSGLPSDRFSAERTGGSVSTLTIQRTQQEDSAVYLCASSLLGWDYEQYFGPGTRLTVT.

This clonotype occurred many times. The V gene is TRBV7-2, the J gene TRBJ1-1; unclear D gene. V lost 6 bases and J 6 bases, leaving 8 bases between the germline ends. Germline V gene sequence: CDR1 SGHTA, CDR2 FQGNSA. The CDR3 runs to 11 residues. The CDR3 sequence: CASRYGAEAFF. In nucleotides, the CDR3 is TGTGCCAGCAGATACGGCGCTGAAGCTTTCTTT.

This chain joins TRBV12-3 or TRBV12-4 and TRBJ1-1, with 7 bases identical to TRBD1. The CDR3 sequence is 14 residues long. The V gene end was trimmed by 6 bases and the J gene end by 5 bases; junction bases not matched to a gene: 9. CDR3 residues: CASSTKGAGTEAFF. CDR3 sequence (DNA): TGTGCCAGCAGCACGAAGGGGGCGGGGACTGAAGCTTTCTTT.

The V gene is TRBV7-2, the J gene TRBJ2-5; 7 positions match TRBD2. This CDR3 is built from 15 residues. Germline-derived CDR1 and CDR2 are SGHTA and FQGNSA. V shed 0 bases, J shed 5 bases, and the junction held 6 bases outside the gene matches. The CDR3 coding sequence is TGTGCCAGCAGCTTAGCGTGGGGGGGGGGGGAGACCCAGTACTTC. The encoded protein is CASSLAWGGGETQYF.

The chain joins TRBV11-2 to TRBJ1-1; the D gene is possibly TRBD1 (5 bases). Germline assignment: CDR1 SGHAT and CDR2 FQNNGV. The CDR3 totals 16 residues. V shed 8 bases and J shed 3 bases, with 22 bases lying between them. CDR3 nucleotides: TGTGCCAGCCCGGCGGGGCGGGTTGATCGGGACACTGAAGCTTTCTTT. It is translated as CASPAGRVDRDTEAFF.

In this sample, this clonotype turned up once. The genes are TRBV5-1 and TRBJ1-2, with a possible D match to TRBD1 (5 bases). CDR1 and CDR2 from the germline V gene are SGHRS and YFSETQ. The V end was cut by 3 bases, the J end by 4 bases, with 16 bases between. CDR3 length: 15 amino acids. The CDR3 here is CASSSPLTGFYGYTF. DNA for the CDR3: TGCGCCAGCAGCTCGCCCCTTACAGGATTCTATGGCTACACCTTC. Supplemented by reference TRBV5-1 and TRBJ1-2, the full variable domain reads KAGVTQTPRYLIKTRGQQVTLSCSPISGHRSVSWYQQTPGQGLQFLFEYFSETQRNKGNFPGRFSGRQFSNSRSEMNVSTLELGDSALYLCASSSPLTGFYGYTFGSGTRLTVV.

This chain joins TRBV28 and TRBJ1-1; weak D call: TRBD1 (5 bases). The V gene's germline CDR1 is MDHEN and CDR2 SYDVKM. The V end was cut by 4 bases, the J end by 5 bases, with 17 bases between. This CDR3 spans 15 amino acids. As DNA, the CDR3 is TGTGCCAGCAGTTCCCAGGGAGTTCCGGGAACTGAAGCTTTCTTT. Protein sequence: CASSSQGVPGTEAFF. Drawing the rest from reference TRBV28 and TRBJ1-1, the complete variable domain is DVKVTQSSRYLVKRTGEKVFLECVQDMDHENMFWYRQDPGLGLRLIYFSYDVKMKEKGDIPEGYSVSREKKERFSLILESASTNQTSMYLCASSSQGVPGTEAFFGQGTRLTVV.

The CDR3: CATSRDPTENTEAFF. The CDR3 region has the DNA TGTGCCACCAGCAGAGATCCCACAGAGAACACTGAAGCTTTCTTT. The rearrangement uses TRBV15 and TRBJ1-1; D not resolved. V was clipped by 0 bases and J by 1 base, with 9 bases between them. The CDR3 extends over 15 amino acids. Germline loops: CDR1 LNHNV, CDR2 YYDKDF (reference sequence).

This clonotype has more than one count but fewer than ten. The gene calls are TRBV7-9 and TRBJ2-7; D assignment may be TRBD1 or TRBD2 (6 bases each). Germline CDR1 reads SEHNR; CDR2 reads FQNEAQ (reference sequence). The V and J ends lost 6 bases and 7 bases respectively, with 22 bases between them. This CDR3 has 15 residues. In DNA form, the CDR3 reads TGTGCCAGCAGTTTTGACGGAGGGGGGCTGGGGGAGCAGTACTTC. It yields the protein CASSFDGGGLGEQYF. The full variable domain, rest sourced from reference TRBV7-9 and TRBJ2-7, is DTGVSQNPRHKITKRGQNVTFRCDPISEHNRLYWYRQTLGQGPEFLTYFQNEAQLEKSRLLSDRFSAERPKGSFSTLEIQRTEQGDSAMYLCASSFDGGGLGEQYFGPGTRLTVT.

This clonotype showed up just a few times. This chain connects TRBV7-2 to TRBJ1-2, with D uncertain. The CDR3 loop spans 14 amino acids. Germline CDR1 is SGHTA and CDR2 is FQGNSA. Between the trimmed V and J ends, which lost 5 bases and 7 bases, there was a span of 17 bases. Here the CDR3 DNA reads TGTGCCAGCAGCCCCCCGGACGCAAGGATTGGCTACACCTTC. Translated: CASSPPDARIGYTF.

The chain has TRBV12-3 or TRBV12-4 and TRBJ2-1; D is possibly TRBD2 (6 bases). Trimming stripped 2 bases from V and 9 bases from J, with 14 bases between. This CDR3 has 14 amino acids. The CDR3 DNA reads TGTGCCAGCAGTTTACGGTCGGACGGGGGTGAGCAGTTCTTC. Amino acid sequence: CASSLRSDGGEQFF.

The rearrangement joins TRBV20-1 to TRBJ2-7; D perhaps matches TRBD1 (5 bases). The CDR3 loop spans 11 amino acids. Germline CDR1 DFQATT, CDR2 SNEGSKA (reference sequence). V was trimmed by 0 bases and J by 6 bases, leaving 6 bases between them. DNA of the CDR3: TGCAGTGCTAGAGAGGGGCGCGAGCAGTACTTC. Protein product: CSAREGREQYF.

The chain recombines TRBV20-1 with TRBJ2-1; 7 nucleotides align to TRBD2. The germline CDR1 and CDR2 sequences are DFQATT and SNEGSKA (reference sequence). The CDR3 totals 13 residues. The J segment lost 7 bases and the V segment lost 2 bases, leaving 5 bases of the junction unmatched. CDR3 residues: CSARLAVVNEQFF. DNA of the CDR3: TGCAGTGCTAGACTAGCGGTGGTTAATGAGCAGTTCTTC.

This clonotype turned up a few times. The chain links TRBV7-6 to TRBJ2-7; 7 nucleotides agree with TRBD1. Germline V gene sequence: CDR1 SGHVS, CDR2 FNYEAQ. V was clipped by 1 base and J by 2 bases; unmatched bases: 5. The CDR3 totals 15 residues. CDR3 in DNA: TGTGCCAGCAGCTTAGAAGGGGGCCAAACCTACGAGCAGTACTTC. This encodes CASSLEGGQTYEQYF.

The V gene is TRBV6-5, the J gene TRBJ2-3, with D perhaps matching TRBD2 (5 bases). This CDR3 is 11 amino acids long. Germline CDR1 and CDR2: MNHEY and SVGAGI. Trimming removed 6 bases from V and 7 bases from J, with 8 bases in between. CDR3 nucleotides: TGTGCCAGCAGCTCTAGCCATACGCAGTATTTT. Amino acid sequence: CASSSSHTQYF.